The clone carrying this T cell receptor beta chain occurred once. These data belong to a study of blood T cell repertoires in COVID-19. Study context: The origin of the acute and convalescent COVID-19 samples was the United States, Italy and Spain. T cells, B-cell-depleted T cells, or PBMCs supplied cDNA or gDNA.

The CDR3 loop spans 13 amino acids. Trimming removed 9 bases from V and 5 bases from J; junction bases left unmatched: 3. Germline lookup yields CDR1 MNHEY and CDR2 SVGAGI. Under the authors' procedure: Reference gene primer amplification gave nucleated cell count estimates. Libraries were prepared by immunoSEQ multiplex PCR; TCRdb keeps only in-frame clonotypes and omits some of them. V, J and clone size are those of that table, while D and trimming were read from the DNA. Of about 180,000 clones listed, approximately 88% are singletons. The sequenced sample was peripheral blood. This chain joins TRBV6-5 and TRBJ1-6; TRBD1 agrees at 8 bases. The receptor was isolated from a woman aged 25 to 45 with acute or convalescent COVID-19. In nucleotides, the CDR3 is TGTGCCAGTCGGACAGGGAATAATTCACCCCTCCACTTT. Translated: CASRTGNNSPLHF.